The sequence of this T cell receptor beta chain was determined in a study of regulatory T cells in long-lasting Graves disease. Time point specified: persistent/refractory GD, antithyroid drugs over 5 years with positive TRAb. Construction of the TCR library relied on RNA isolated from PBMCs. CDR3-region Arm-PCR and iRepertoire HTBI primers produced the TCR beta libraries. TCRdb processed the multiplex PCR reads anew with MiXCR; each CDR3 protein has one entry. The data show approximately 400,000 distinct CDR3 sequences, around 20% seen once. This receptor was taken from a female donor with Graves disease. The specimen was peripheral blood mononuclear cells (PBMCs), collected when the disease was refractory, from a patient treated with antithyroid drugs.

This chain's CDR3 is CASSLVLLAGGAGELFF. The CDR3 DNA is TGTGCCAGCAGCTTAGTCTTACTAGCGGGAGGCGCCGGGGAGCTGTTTTTT. The chain uses TRBV7-2 and TRBJ2-2; 12 nucleotides align to TRBD2. V shed 1 base and J 6 bases; nucleotides not matched to a gene: 6. The CDR3 runs 17 residues. Per germline, CDR1 SGHTA and CDR2 FQGNSA.